This TCR beta chain was captured in a study of cytomegalovirus exposure and HLA in healthy donors. Points from the study as a whole: In a later analysis, TCR beta V- and J-gene trimming was associated with a missense DCLRE1C variant.

Germline assignment: CDR1 GTSNPN and CDR2 SVGIG (reference sequence). This CDR3 spans 13 amino acids. V was cut by 2 bases and J by 1 base, with 5 bases left in between. PCR involved 60 Vbeta and 13 Jbeta primers. Original data processing: Unique TCR beta chains numbered approximately 80 million in a later analysis, with roughly 10 million shared. Profiled with immunoSEQ multiplex PCR; TCRdb holds only in-frame clones, not every one. Clone size and V and J calls were adopted from that table, with D and trimming inferred from the DNA. The sample has roughly 120,000 clones, nearly 80% seen once; the top ten hold under 1.5%. As to this clone: The antigen is unknown.

This chain joins TRBV30 and TRBJ2-2; D call uncertain. The source is a woman in her 30s in good health and CMV-seronegative. The source material was PBMCs. The CDR3 protein is CAWSQENTGELFF. Written as DNA, the CDR3 is TGTGCCTGGAGTCAGGAGAACACCGGGGAGCTGTTTTTT.